The clone carrying this T cell receptor beta chain appeared many times. Its matching antigen is unknown. Using RNA transcripts, the TCR beta CDR3 regions were amplified. First-round RT-PCR with HTBI primers preceded a second-round multiplex PCR. TCRdb re-derived calls from the multiplex PCR reads in MiXCR, one entry per CDR3 protein. This table holds a few hundred thousand distinct CDR3 sequences, less than 20% found once. The data stem from a study of Graves' ophthalmopathy and Graves' hyperthyroidism. Stable hyperthyroidism meant no ophthalmopathy within 18 months of follow-up. Hyperthyroidism in these 18- to 65-year-old patients was newly diagnosed, lasting under 2 months. Study observations and caveats: In predicting ophthalmopathy progression, the model reached about 69% sensitivity and 72.22% specificity. Most expanded thyroid clonotypes above 0.001 frequency also appeared in blood.

Germline V gene lookup returns CDR1 MNHEY and CDR2 SVGAGI. Trimming pared 8 bases from V and 5 bases from J, leaving 15 bases between. The CDR3 consists of 13 residues. This TCR came from a woman aged 18-30 years with stable Graves' hyperthyroidism. J is TRBJ2-5 and V is TRBV6-5, with a weak D call TRBD1 (6 bases). Sequencing was done on a sample of peripheral blood. The CDR3 region is CASLQGPKETQYF. The CDR3 region has the DNA TGTGCCAGCCTACAGGGTCCCAAGGAGACCCAGTACTTC.